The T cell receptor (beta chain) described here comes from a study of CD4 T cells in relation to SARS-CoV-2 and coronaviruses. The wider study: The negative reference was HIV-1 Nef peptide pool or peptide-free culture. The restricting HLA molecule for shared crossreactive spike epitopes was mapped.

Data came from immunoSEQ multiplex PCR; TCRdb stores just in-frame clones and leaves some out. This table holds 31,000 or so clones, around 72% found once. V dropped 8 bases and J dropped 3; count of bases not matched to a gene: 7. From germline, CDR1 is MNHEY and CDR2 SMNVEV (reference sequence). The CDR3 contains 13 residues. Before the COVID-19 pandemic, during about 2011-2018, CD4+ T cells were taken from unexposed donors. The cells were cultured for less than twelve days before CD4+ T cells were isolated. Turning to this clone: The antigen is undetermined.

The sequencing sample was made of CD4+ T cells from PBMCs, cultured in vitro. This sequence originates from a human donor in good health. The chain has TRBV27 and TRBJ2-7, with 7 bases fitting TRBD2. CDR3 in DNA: TGTGCCAGCGGAACTAGCGTTAACTACGAGCAGTACTTC. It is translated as CASGTSVNYEQYF.